These T cell receptor beta chains were read from a single sample in a study of PD-L1 blockade in urothelial cancer. Sequencing was performed with immunoSEQ multiplex PCR; in TCRdb, only in-frame clones are kept and a portion is missing. This table has under 90,000 clones, 85% to 95% appearing once. The sequences come from PBMCs, collected around atezolizumab (anti-PD-L1) treatment. Every receptor here comes from a man aged 55-75 years with urothelial cancer. Both conserved end residues are part of each CDR3. The order of the fields is V gene, clone size, J gene, D gene, CDR3 protein, CDR3 DNA. D genes are given only for firm matches. Rows give clone size only sometimes, using once, few, many, or a class for an expanded clone.

TRBV6-5	few	TRBJ1-3	.	CASSYSISRSGNTIYF	TGTGCCAGCAGTTACTCGATTAGTCGTTCTGGAAACACCATATATTTT
TRBV7-6	.	TRBJ2-7	.	CASSSRYYEQYF	TGTGCCAGCAGCTCCCGCTACTACGAGCAGTACTTC
TRBV4-2	few	TRBJ2-1	.	CASSPPGYEQFF	TGTGCCAGCAGCCCCCCCGGGTATGAGCAGTTCTTC
TRBV11-3	.	TRBJ2-3	TRBD1	CASSLGRGPDTQYF	TGTGCCAGCAGCTTAGGCAGGGGGCCAGATACGCAGTATTTT
TRBV7-2	.	TRBJ2-5	.	CASSQRAGETQYF	TGTGCCAGCAGCCAGAGGGCTGGAGAGACCCAGTACTTC
TRBV4-2	.	TRBJ2-5	.	CASSQDPAETQYF	TGTGCCAGCAGCCAAGATCCAGCGGAGACCCAGTACTTC
TRBV7-2	few	TRBJ1-1	TRBD1	CASSDRTGGMNTEAFF	TGTGCCAGCAGCGATCGGACAGGGGGGATGAACACTGAAGCTTTCTTT
TRBV6-1	.	TRBJ1-3	TRBD1	CASSERTGQGNTIYF	TGTGCCAGCAGTGAACGGACAGGGCAGGGAAACACCATATATTTT
TRBV9	.	TRBJ1-2	.	CASSVAAGENYGYTF	TGTGCCAGCAGCGTAGCTGCTGGGGAGAACTATGGCTACACCTTC
TRBV13	.	TRBJ2-1	.	CASSRGTQYNEQFF	TGTGCCAGCAGCCGAGGGACTCAGTATAATGAGCAGTTCTTC